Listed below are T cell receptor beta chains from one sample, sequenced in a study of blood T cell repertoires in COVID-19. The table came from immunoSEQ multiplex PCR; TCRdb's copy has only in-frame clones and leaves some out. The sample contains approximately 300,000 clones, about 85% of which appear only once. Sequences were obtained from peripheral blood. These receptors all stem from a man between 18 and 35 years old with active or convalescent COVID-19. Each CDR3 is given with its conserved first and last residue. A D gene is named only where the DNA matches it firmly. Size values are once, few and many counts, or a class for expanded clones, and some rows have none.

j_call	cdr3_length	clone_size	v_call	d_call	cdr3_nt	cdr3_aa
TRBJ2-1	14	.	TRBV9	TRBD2	TGTGCCAGCAGCGTTACAGCGGGATTGAATGAGCAGTTCTTC	CASSVTAGLNEQFF
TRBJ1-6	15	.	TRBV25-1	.	TGTGCCAGCAGTGGAGCGACGATAGGTGATTCACCCCTCCACTTT	CASSGATIGDSPLHF
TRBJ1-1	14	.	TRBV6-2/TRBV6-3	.	TGTGCCAGCAGTAGGGGACTCATGAACACTGAAGCTTTCTTT	CASSRGLMNTEAFF
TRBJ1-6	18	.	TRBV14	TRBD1	TGTGCCAGCAGCCATGACCGGGACAGGGGTTCCTATAATTCACCCCTCCACTTT	CASSHDRDRGSYNSPLHF
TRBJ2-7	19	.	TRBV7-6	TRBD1	TGTGCCAGCAGCCAAATACCCCCTGAGACAGGGGCCAGCTCCTACGAGCAGTACTTC	CASSQIPPETGASSYEQYF
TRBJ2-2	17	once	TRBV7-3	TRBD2	TGTGCCAGCAGCCCTACCCCGGGACTAGCGGGAGGCGGGGAGCTGTTTTTT	CASSPTPGLAGGGELFF
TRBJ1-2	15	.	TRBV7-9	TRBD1	TGTGCCAGCAGCTTGGGGTATAGACAGGGGGAAGGCTACACCTTC	CASSLGYRQGEGYTF
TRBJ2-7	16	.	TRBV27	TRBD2	TGTGCCAGCAGTATCAATACAGGCCGGGGGGGCGGCGAGCAGTACTTC	CASSINTGRGGGEQYF
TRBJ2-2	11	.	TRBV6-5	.	TGTGCCAGCACAGAGGCCGGGGAGCTGTTTTTT	CASTEAGELFF
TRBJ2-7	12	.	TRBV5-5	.	TGTGCCAGCAGCTTGGCTTTCTACGAGCAGTACTTC	CASSLAFYEQYF
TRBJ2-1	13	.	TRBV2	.	TGTGCCAGCTCCACCCCTACTTACAATGAGCAGTTCTTC	CASSTPTYNEQFF
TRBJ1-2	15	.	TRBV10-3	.	TGTGCCATCAGTACCACAGCCAGTGAGTCCTATGGCTACACCTTC	CAISTTASESYGYTF
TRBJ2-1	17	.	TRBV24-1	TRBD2	TGTGCCACCAGTGATTTTGCCAGCGGGAGGGCCTCCAATGAGCAGTTCTTC	CATSDFASGRASNEQFF
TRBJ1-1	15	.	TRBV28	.	TGTGCCAGCAGCCACTACCATGATCCGGGGACTGAAGCTTTCTTT	CASSHYHDPGTEAFF
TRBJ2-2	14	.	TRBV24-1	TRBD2	TGTGCCACCTCCCAGCGGGATAACACCGGGGAGCTGTTTTTT	CATSQRDNTGELFF
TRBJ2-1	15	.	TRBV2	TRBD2	TGTGCCATAGGGACTAGCGGAACAAACTACAATGAGCAGTTCTTC	CAIGTSGTNYNEQFF
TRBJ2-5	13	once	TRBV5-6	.	TGTGCCAGCAGCGGGAGGGGGAGAGAGACCCAGTACTTC	CASSGRGRETQYF
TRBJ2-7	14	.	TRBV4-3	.	TGCGCCAGCAGCCACCAGACAGAATCCTACGAGCAGTACTTC	CASSHQTESYEQYF
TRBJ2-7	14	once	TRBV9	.	TGTGCCAGCAGCGTAGTGGGCACCTCCTACGAGCAGTACTTC	CASSVVGTSYEQYF
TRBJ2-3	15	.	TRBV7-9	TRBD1	TGTGCCAGCAGCTACACCGGGACAGGCACAGATACGCAGTATTTT	CASSYTGTGTDTQYF
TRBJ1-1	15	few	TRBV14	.	TGTGCCAGCAGCAAAGGACAGATGAAGAACACTGAAGCTTTCTTT	CASSKGQMKNTEAFF
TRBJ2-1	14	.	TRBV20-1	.	TGCAGTGCTAGTGCCAGGAAAAAAAGCAATGAGCAGTTCTTC	CSASARKKSNEQFF
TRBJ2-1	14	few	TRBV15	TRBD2	TGTGCCACCAGCTTAGCGGGAGGGCCCAATGAGCAGTTCTTC	CATSLAGGPNEQFF
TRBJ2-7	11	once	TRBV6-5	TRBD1	TGTGCCACCGGGACAGCCTACGAGCAGTACTTC	CATGTAYEQYF
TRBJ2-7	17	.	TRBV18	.	TGTGCCAGCTCATCCTCTTTTGTTCAGGGCCTTCCCTACGAGCAGTACTTC	CASSSSFVQGLPYEQYF
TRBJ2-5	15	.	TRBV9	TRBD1	TGTGCCAGCAGCTACGGACAGGGCCTCGGAGAGACCCAGTACTTC	CASSYGQGLGETQYF
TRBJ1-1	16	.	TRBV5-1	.	TGCGCCAGCAGCTTGGAGGAGAAAGGGGGTCGCACTGAAGCTTTCTTT	CASSLEEKGGRTEAFF
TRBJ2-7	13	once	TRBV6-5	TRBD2	TGTGCCAGCAGGGGCGGGGGGATCTACGAGCAGTACTTC	CASRGGGIYEQYF